This paragraph reports one T cell receptor beta chain. The sample belongs to a study of blood T cell repertoires in COVID-19. Study as a whole: Researchers got acute and convalescent COVID-19 samples from the United States, Italy and Spain.

Authors' data handling: Estimation of nucleated cell counts was performed using reference gene primer amplification. TCRdb's copy holds only in-frame clones and misses some; the assay was immunoSEQ multiplex PCR. The V and J calls and clone size come from that table; D and trimming were worked out from the DNA. The sample carries around 170,000 clones, under 85% recorded once. Participants had their cohort set by participant-reported clinical history. Two negative PCRs, clearance, or symptom resolution had been documented for recovered Cohort 3 donors. The germline CDR1 and CDR2 sequences are SEHNR and FQNEAQ (reference sequence). Losses at the gene ends were 6 bases for V and 4 bases for J; bases not matched to a gene: 5. CDR3 size: 15 residues.

The sample consisted of PBMCs or T cells enriched from blood (not recorded which). The chain carries TRBV7-9 and TRBJ1-5, with TRBD1 matching 11 bases. The source of this sequence is a man in his fifties or sixties who had recovered from COVID-19. As DNA, the CDR3 is TGTGCCAGCAGACTGGGACAGGGGGAAAATCAGCCCCAGCATTTT. Translated, it gives CASRLGQGENQPQHF. Complete variable domain (other parts from reference TRBV7-9 and TRBJ1-5): DTGVSQNPRHKITKRGQNVTFRCDPISEHNRLYWYRQTLGQGPEFLTYFQNEAQLEKSRLLSDRFSAERPKGSFSTLEIQRTEQGDSAMYLCASRLGQGENQPQHFGDGTRLSIL.